This TCR beta chain emerged from a study of blood T cell repertoires in COVID-19 (dated by TCRdb to 2018 to 2020). A note on the overall study: The collaborator samples originated in the United States, Italy and Spain and spanned the acute and convalescent phases of COVID-19. Nearly every sample came with metadata listing a de-identified subject ID, COVID-19 status, age in years and sex. A freely available public database, intended as a resource for researchers studying the immune response to SARS-CoV-2, is where the repertoires were released. The material from the prospective study consisted of cDNA or gDNA derived from T cells, B-cell-depleted T cells, or PBMCs. The samples were drawn from two sources: the first 160 participants of the ongoing ImmuneRACE study, and 1,000 to 1,500 subjects contributed by 6 global collaborators. Deeply sampled blood TCRbeta repertoires from subjects exposed to, actively infected with, or recovered from COVID-19 were included in the dataset. Where available, HLA class I and class II types were obtained from metadata supplied by the sample provider rather than from assay-based typing.

Trimming at the junction amounts to 1 base on V and 1 base on J, and the germline ends lie 5 bases apart. From the cysteine through the phenylalanine, the CDR3 covers 15 amino acids. Left in the record is the CDR3 DNA by itself, 45 bases read in frame from the first base. CDR1 and CDR2, looked up from the germline V gene (reference sequence), are LNHNV and YYDKDF. Each collaborating institution followed its own protocols to collect whole blood in K2EDTA tubes. For TCRbeta analysis, collaborators shipped samples in one of three forms: frozen whole blood, isolated PBMCs, or DNA extracted from either of those sample types. The immunoSEQ Assay, a bias-controlled multiplex PCR, was used to amplify TCRbeta CDR3 regions from genomic DNA. The original methods were these. Nucleated cell counts per sample were estimated from amplification of reference gene primers within the assay. Sequence reads were collapsed and filtered to measure the absolute abundance of every unique TCRbeta CDR3 rearrangement. For each sample, productive Simpson clonality was calculated as the square root of Simpson's diversity index over productive rearrangements. In its TCRdb copy, this immuneACCESS table keeps in-frame sequences only and misses some clones. Where compared with another copy, unresolved V genes explain less than half of these, and the others have no known cause. The V and J calls and clone size are taken from that table; D and trimming were inferred from the DNA. Counted in this sample were some 150,000 clones; around 90% of them appeared once. The ten largest clonotypes hold over 5% of the sample.

Overall study outcomes, separate from this receptor: How much clinical and demographic metadata was included differed by source and by participant, and the metadata was provided uncurated.

This clone was detected ten times or more. The antigen it binds to is not known. Base qualities are missing; no much larger clone stands one base away. The source of this sequence is a human donor in a cohort sampled during active COVID-19. Recombination connected TRBV15 to TRBJ2-6, with no D gene named confidently. Source material: peripheral blood. The CDR3 has the sequence CATSRAQSGANVLTF. The nucleotide sequence reads TGTGCCACCAGCAGAGCGCAGTCTGGGGCCAACGTCCTGACTTTC.